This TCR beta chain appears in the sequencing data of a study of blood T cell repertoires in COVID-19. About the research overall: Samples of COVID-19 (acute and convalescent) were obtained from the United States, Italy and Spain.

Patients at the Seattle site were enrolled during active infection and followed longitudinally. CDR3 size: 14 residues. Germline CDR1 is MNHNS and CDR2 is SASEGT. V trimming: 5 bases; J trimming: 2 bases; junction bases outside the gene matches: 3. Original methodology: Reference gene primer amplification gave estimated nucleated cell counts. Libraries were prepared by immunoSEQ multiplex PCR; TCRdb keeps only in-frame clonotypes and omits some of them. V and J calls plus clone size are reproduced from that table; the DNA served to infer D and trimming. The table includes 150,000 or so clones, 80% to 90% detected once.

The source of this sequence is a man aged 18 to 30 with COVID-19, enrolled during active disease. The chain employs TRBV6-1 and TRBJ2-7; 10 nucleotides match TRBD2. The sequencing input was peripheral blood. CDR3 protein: CASSPSGRAYEQYF. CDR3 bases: TGTGCCAGCAGTCCGAGCGGGAGGGCCTACGAGCAGTACTTC.